This is a list of T cell receptor beta chains from one sample in a study of OX40 agonist ivuxolimab in advanced cancers. TCRdb keeps only in-frame clones here, not all; method: immunoSEQ multiplex PCR. This sample has 70,000 to 95,000 clones; 90% occur once, and the top ten carry around 0.33%. The specimen comprised CD4+ or CD8+ T cells sorted from blood, sampled in a trial of the OX40 agonist ivuxolimab. The receptor set was obtained from an adult with an advanced solid tumor such as melanoma, head and neck, liver or kidney cancer. Each CDR3 is given without its conserved first and last residue. The D gene is left open where the match is weak.

>TRBD2|TRBV5-4|TRBJ2-3
ASSGTSGGARDTQY
>TRBD1|TRBV7-7|TRBJ2-2
ASGFLGTGTGELF
>TRBD1|TRBV27|TRBJ1-2
ASSTIRDRVLGYT
>.|TRBV5-1|TRBJ2-3
ASRGGADTQY
>TRBD2|TRBV19|TRBJ2-3
ASSTGTSGGYTQY
>.|TRBV6-5|TRBJ1-3
ASVGLNTIY
>TRBD1|TRBV7-9|TRBJ1-4
ASSLLTGGDEKLF
>.|TRBV25-1|TRBJ1-4
ASSAQTGSNEKLF
>TRBD1|TRBV5-1|TRBJ2-2
ASSFIGTGNTGELF
>.|TRBV10-2|TRBJ1-3
ASRSGHGTSGNTIY
>.|TRBV6-1|TRBJ1-5
ASSEAIGVQPQH
>TRBD1|TRBV19|TRBJ1-5
ASRQGDGQPQH
>.|TRBV11-3|TRBJ2-2
ASGGAAGELF
>.|TRBV5-6|TRBJ2-6
ASSFRSGANVLT
>.|TRBV5-8|TRBJ2-5
ASSYSGLDQETQY
>.|TRBV10-3|TRBJ2-1
AISESGGSYNEQF
>TRBD2|TRBV19|TRBJ2-1
ASSISAGGLPSYNEQF
>.|TRBV11-2|TRBJ2-5
ASSSTEQETQY
>.|TRBV6-1|TRBJ1-3
ASSARDRGQYSGNTIY
>.|TRBV2|TRBJ1-3
ASSEAGYSGNTIY
>.|TRBV6-1|TRBJ1-6
ASSEGPQNSPLH
>TRBD1|TRBV19|TRBJ1-5
ASSYADRAGNQPQH
>.|TRBV5-1|TRBJ1-3
ASSVQGETIY
>.|TRBV5-5|TRBJ1-2
ASSRVMEQEGYGYT
>.|TRBV7-6|TRBJ1-3
ASSLVGNTIY
>.|TRBV5-6|TRBJ2-2
ASSAYTGELF
>TRBD1|TRBV5-4|TRBJ1-4
ASSLGQGEEKLF
>.|TRBV28|TRBJ1-1
ASSLQGTEAF
>.|TRBV25-1|TRBJ1-6
ASSVRYSPLH
>.|TRBV5-4|TRBJ1-6
ASSLGGGGSPLH
>TRBD1|TRBV18|TRBJ1-4
ASSHGTGGEKLF
>.|TRBV11-2|TRBJ1-5
ASSPADPGRGPQH
>.|TRBV6-1|TRBJ1-2
ASRGDRESYGYT
>.|TRBV28|TRBJ1-4
ASSSGSILANEKLF
>.|TRBV18|TRBJ1-1
ASSPPHVGRDTEAF
>.|TRBV18|TRBJ1-1
ASSPPQSDLNTEAF
>TRBD2|TRBV2|TRBJ2-1
AAPGLAHNEQF
>.|TRBV5-4|TRBJ1-6
ASSPQGNSPLH
>.|TRBV7-9|TRBJ1-2
ASSLVGGLGGYT
>.|TRBV7-9|TRBJ1-5
ASSSTQWGNSNQPQH
>.|TRBV7-7|TRBJ2-5
ASSSDREETQY
>.|TRBV10-2|TRBJ2-7
ATQSAGHDSYEQY
>TRBD1|TRBV7-9|TRBJ1-2
ASSGTGQAPFYGYT
>.|TRBV9|TRBJ2-1
ASSVGWGDNEQF
>TRBD2|TRBV9|TRBJ2-7
ASSAGGRYEQY
>.|TRBV10-2|TRBJ2-2
ASKKSQGFTGELF
>.|TRBV5-1|TRBJ1-2
ASSLLDGSNYGYT
>.|TRBV2|TRBJ1-2
ASSERLVRENYGYT
>TRBD1|TRBV11-3|TRBJ2-2
ASSIGQGSTGELF
>.|TRBV7-9|TRBJ1-4
ASSFPSAGENEKLF
>.|TRBV18|TRBJ1-3
ASSYGASSGNTIY
>.|TRBV27|TRBJ1-5
ASSLRNLGNQPQH
>.|TRBV9|TRBJ1-6
ASSVDPGLGSALH
>.|TRBV6-1|TRBJ1-1
ASSVSGTWVAEAF
>.|TRBV19|TRBJ1-1
AWEKGTEAF
>.|TRBV5-5|TRBJ1-2
ASSLAPGRYGYT
>TRBD2|TRBV18|TRBJ2-7
ASSPAGGGGYEQY
>TRBD1|TRBV7-7|.
ASSCRDRVHEQY
>TRBD1|TRBV6-1|TRBJ2-3
ASQGGADTQY